These 13 T cell receptor beta chains were sequenced from one sample in a study of beta chain features in type 1 diabetes. Of the isolated RNA, all was reverse transcribed, and so the sequenced material was expressed TCRB transcripts. The assay was immunoSEQ multiplex PCR, and TCRdb's table has in-frame clones only and misses some. There are about 260,000 clones in the sample; approximately 70% occur only once, and approximately 0.05% lies in the top ten. The sample comprised naive CD4+ T cells from blood. The receptors derive from a man aged 25-40 years in good health.

The chain combines TRBV13 with TRBJ2-1, with D maybe TRBD2 (5 bases). The germline V gene has CDR1 PRHDT and CDR2 FYEKMQ (reference sequence). The CDR3 extends over 19 amino acids. V lost 3 bases and J lost 6, with 27 bases in between. The CDR3 here is CASSFLFDREESPINEQFF. CDR3 sequence (DNA): TGTGCCAGCAGCTTCCTTTTTGACCGGGAAGAATCCCCAATCAATGAGCAGTTCTTC.

The chain combines TRBV7-2 with TRBJ2-3; tentatively, D is TRBD1 or TRBD2 (5 bases each). Trimming removed 0 bases from V and 0 bases from J, with 13 bases in between. The CDR3 has 17 amino acids. Germline loops: CDR1 SGHTA, CDR2 FQGNSA. The CDR3 DNA reads TGTGCCAGCAGCTTAGCAACGTGGGGGTTTAGCACAGATACGCAGTATTTT. This codes for CASSLATWGFSTDTQYF.

The CDR3 sequence: CASSEQEETQYF. The CDR3 DNA reads TGTGCCAGCAGTGAACAGGAAGAGACCCAGTACTTC. The chain couples TRBV6-1 to TRBJ2-5; D remains ambiguous. The germline gives CDR1 MNHNS, CDR2 SASEGT. The CDR3 has 12 residues. Trimming shortened V by 2 bases and J by 3 bases, and 4 bases separated the two germline ends.

The chain recombines TRBV7-9 with TRBJ1-5, with D perhaps TRBD1 (5 bases). With 8 bases removed from V and 2 bases from J, the gap between germline ends came to 10 bases. The germline V gene encodes CDR1 SEHNR and CDR2 FQNEAQ (reference sequence). The CDR3 totals 13 residues. For the CDR3, the DNA is TGTGCCAGCTGGGGCGGGGGCAATCAGCCCCAGCATTTT. This sequence encodes CASWGGGNQPQHF. The entire variable domain, with the rest obtained from reference TRBV7-9 and TRBJ1-5, is as follows: DTGVSQNPRHKITKRGQNVTFRCDPISEHNRLYWYRQTLGQGPEFLTYFQNEAQLEKSRLLSDRFSAERPKGSFSTLEIQRTEQGDSAMYLCASWGGGNQPQHFGDGTRLSIL.

The genes are TRBV2 and TRBJ2-1, with D possibly matching TRBD1 (6 bases). CDR3 size: 11 residues. CDR1 and CDR2 from the germline V gene are SNHLY and FYNNEI. Trimming left V 5 bases short and J 10 bases short, with 9 bases between. The CDR3 nucleotides read TGTGCCAGCAGTCCGGACAGAGAGCAGTTCTTC. This encodes CASSPDREQFF. The variable domain in full, with the rest retrieved from reference TRBV2 and TRBJ2-1, is EPEVTQTPSHQVTQMGQEVILRCVPISNHLYFYWYRQILGQKVEFLVSFYNNEISEKSEIFDDQFSVERPDGSNFTLKIRSTKLEDSAMYFCASSPDREQFFGPGTRLTVL.

The genes are TRBV7-9 and TRBJ2-6; the D is unclear. Germline V gene sequence: CDR1 SEHNR, CDR2 FQNEAQ (reference sequence). Between the trimmed V and J ends, which lost 3 bases and 2 bases, there was a span of 5 bases. The CDR3 consists of 14 residues. The chain's CDR3 is CASSFPPGANVLTF. In DNA, the CDR3 is TGTGCCAGCAGCTTCCCGCCTGGGGCCAACGTCCTGACTTTC.

This chain joins TRBV9 and TRBJ2-3; 12 bases are shared with TRBD2. CDR3 length equals 15 residues. Germline CDR1 is SGDLS and CDR2 is YYNGEE. V trimming: 5 bases; J trimming: 6 bases; junction bases outside the gene matches: 7. CDR3 DNA: TGTGCCAGCAGTGAGACTAGCGGGGGAAGGGATACGCAGTATTTT. Translated, it gives CASSETSGGRDTQYF.

The chain carries TRBV4-3 and TRBJ2-1; 11 nucleotides line up with TRBD2. CDR1 LGHNA and CDR2 YSLEER come from the germline V gene. The trim removed 4 bases at V and 4 bases at J, leaving 6 bases unmatched. The CDR3 contains 16 residues. The chain's CDR3 is CASSRVTSGSYNEQFF. The CDR3 DNA reads TGCGCCAGCAGCCGCGTTACTAGCGGGAGTTACAATGAGCAGTTCTTC.

The CDR3 DNA is TGTGCCAGCAGTTACTCGGGGGGGAACACTGAAGCTTTCTTT. It codes for CASSYSGGNTEAFF. The chain combines TRBV6-6 with TRBJ1-1, with D possibly TRBD1 on 5 matching bases. The V gene's germline CDR1 is MNHNY and CDR2 SVGAGI (reference sequence). CDR3 size: 14 residues. Trimming left V 0 bases short and J 1 base short, with 6 bases between.

The chain links TRBV4-3 to TRBJ2-5, with TRBD1 identical over 8 bases. Germline loops: CDR1 LGHNA, CDR2 YSLEER. This CDR3 is 13 amino acids long. With V trimmed by 1 base and J by 5 bases, 0 bases remained unmatched. CDR3 coding DNA: TGCGCCAGCAGCCAAGGACAGGGGGAGACCCAGTACTTC. Its protein product is CASSQGQGETQYF.

This sequence joins TRBV30 and TRBJ1-6, with 9 bases lining up with TRBD1. Trimming removed 0 bases from V and 6 bases from J; junction bases left unmatched: 3. This CDR3 region has 15 residues. Per germline, CDR1 GTSNPN and CDR2 SVGIG (reference sequence). The CDR3 nucleotides are TGTGCCTGGAGTGTTGGGGGACAGGGTAATTCACCCCTCCACTTT. Protein product: CAWSVGGQGNSPLHF.

This rearrangement joins TRBV29-1 to TRBJ2-1, with 9 bases identical to TRBD2. CDR1 is SQVTM and CDR2 is ANQGSEA in the germline V gene. This CDR3 region has 15 residues. With V trimmed by 2 bases and J by 9 bases, 11 bases remained unmatched. In nucleotides, the CDR3 is TGCAGCGTTGAAAAGGCGGGACTAGCAATAAGTGAGCAGTTCTTC. It yields the protein CSVEKAGLAISEQFF.

The chain has TRBV2 and TRBJ2-1; 7 nucleotides match TRBD2. V shed 9 bases and J 8 bases; nucleotides not matched to a gene: 13. The CDR3 extends over 14 amino acids. CDR1 is SNHLY and CDR2 is FYNNEI in the germline V gene. The CDR3 here is CARHPPGAGDEQFF. The CDR3 nucleotides are TGTGCCAGGCATCCGCCCGGGGCGGGAGATGAGCAGTTCTTC.